One T cell receptor (beta chain) is described in this entry. Its cognate antigen is unknown. The sample comes from a study of T cell repertoires in ileal Crohn's disease. Overall study: Every patient was operated on for stricturing (roughly 61%) or penetrating (about 40%) complications. Study-level points and caveats: Mucosal expansions were suggested to be mainly CD8 T cells.

The CDR3 consists of 12 residues. Deletions cut 3 bases from V and 7 bases from J, with 7 bases between. Germline V CDR1 and CDR2: MNHNS, SASEGT. Assay: immunoSEQ multiplex PCR; the TCRdb copy retains only in-frame clones and omits some. The sample lists about 13,000 clones, around 79% occurring once. The chain uses TRBV6-1 and TRBJ2-1; D uncertain. This sequence was found in an adult with Crohn's disease. Sequencing used ileal tissue. CDR3 sequence: CASSDNANEQFF. The CDR3, as DNA: TGTGCCAGCAGTGACAATGCGAATGAGCAGTTCTTC.